This TCR beta chain was sequenced during a study of blood T cell repertoires in COVID-19. Grouping used clinical history reported by participants in a survey and questionnaire. Trimming at V came to 0 bases and at J to 7 bases, leaving 9 bases not matched to a gene. This CDR3 comprises 17 residues. CDR1 and CDR2 (germline): SGHAT, FQNNGV. Data came from immunoSEQ multiplex PCR; TCRdb stores just in-frame clones and leaves some out. The sample consists of approximately 400,000 clones, roughly 87% of them appearing once. This clonotype was sampled from a woman aged 45-59 years who had recovered from COVID-19. This chain connects TRBV11-2 to TRBJ2-2; 9 bases match TRBD2. The material sequenced was PBMCs or T cells enriched from blood (not recorded which). CDR3 coding DNA: TGTGCCAGCAGCTTAGATCCGGCTAGCGGGACGGTCGGGGAGCTGTTTTTT. It translates to CASSLDPASGTVGELFF.